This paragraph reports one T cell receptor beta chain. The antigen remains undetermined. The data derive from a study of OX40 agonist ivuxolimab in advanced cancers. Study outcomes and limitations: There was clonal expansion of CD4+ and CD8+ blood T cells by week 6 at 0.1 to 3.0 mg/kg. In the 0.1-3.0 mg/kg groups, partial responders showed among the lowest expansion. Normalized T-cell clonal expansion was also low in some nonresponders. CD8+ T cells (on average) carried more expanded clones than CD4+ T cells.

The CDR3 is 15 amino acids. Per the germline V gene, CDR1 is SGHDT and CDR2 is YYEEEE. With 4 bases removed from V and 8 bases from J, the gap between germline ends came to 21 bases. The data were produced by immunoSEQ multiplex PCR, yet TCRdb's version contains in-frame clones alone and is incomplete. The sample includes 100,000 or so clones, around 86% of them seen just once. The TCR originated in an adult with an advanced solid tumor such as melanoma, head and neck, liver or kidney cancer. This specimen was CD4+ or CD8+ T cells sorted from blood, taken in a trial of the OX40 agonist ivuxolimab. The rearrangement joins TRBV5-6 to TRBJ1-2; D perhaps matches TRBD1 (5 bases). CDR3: CASSPVAGTVDGYTF. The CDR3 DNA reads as TGTGCCAGCAGCCCCGTGGCCGGGACCGTCGACGGCTACACCTTC.